Each of the 11 T cell receptor beta chains below was sequenced from the same sample in a study of technical replicates of blood from several donors (TCRdb year 2017). The library was made by the immunoSEQ multiplex PCR assay. The source is immuneACCESS, and TCRdb retained only in-frame sequences with V and J called. Part of the clones is not carried over; for the studies checked, unresolved V genes explain less than half of this, and the remainder is unexplained. Here the sample has tens of thousands of clones; around 96% occur a single time. Together, the top ten hold roughly 0.28% of the sample. What was sequenced was T cells isolated from PBMCs. These receptors all stem from a human donor in good health.

The chain couples TRBV7-6 to TRBJ1-1; D perhaps matches TRBD1 (6 bases). Germline CDR1 is SGHVS and CDR2 is FNYEAQ. Trimming cost V 5 bases and J 2 bases, with 21 bases left between them. The CDR3 runs 17 residues. The CDR3 sequence: CASSPHTGYGQNTEAFF. The CDR3 DNA sequence: TGTGCCAGCAGCCCACATACAGGGTACGGACAAAACACTGAAGCTTTCTTT.

This clone appeared a single time. The chain is built from TRBV27 and TRBJ2-1; the match to TRBD2 covers 8 bases. The J segment lost 6 bases and the V segment lost 5 bases, leaving 12 bases of the junction unmatched. There are 16 residues in the CDR3. The germline gives CDR1 MNHEY, CDR2 SMNVEV (reference sequence). The CDR3 here is CASSPYSGLESNEQFF. CDR3 DNA sequence: TGTGCCAGCAGTCCGTATTCGGGACTAGAGAGCAATGAGCAGTTCTTC.

The V and J genes are TRBV9 and TRBJ2-7; TRBD1 agrees at 8 bases. Unmatched junction bases numbered 7, after V lost 3 bases and J lost 2 bases. The CDR3 contains 15 residues. Germline-derived CDR1 and CDR2 are SGDLS and YYNGEE. The CDR3 reads CASSAKWGQAYEQYF. The CDR3 region has the DNA TGTGCCAGCAGCGCCAAGTGGGGACAGGCCTACGAGCAGTACTTC. The full variable domain, its missing parts supplied by reference TRBV9 and TRBJ2-7, is DSGVTQTPKHLITATGQRVTLRCSPRSGDLSVYWYQQSLDQGLQFLIQYYNGEERAKGNILERFSAQQFPDLHSELNLSSLELGDSALYFCASSAKWGQAYEQYFGPGTRLTVT.

J is TRBJ2-5 and V is TRBV29-1, with 7 bases lining up with TRBD1. The CDR3 runs to 13 residues. The V gene end was trimmed by 6 bases and the J gene end by 3 bases; junction bases not matched to a gene: 7. The V gene's germline CDR1 is SQVTM and CDR2 ANQGSEA. The CDR3, as DNA: TGCAGCGTGGCAGGGACAGTGAAAGAGACCCAGTACTTC. This sequence encodes CSVAGTVKETQYF.

The gene calls are TRBV5-1 and TRBJ1-2; 9 bases line up with TRBD1. The germline gives CDR1 SGHRS, CDR2 YFSETQ. Losses at the gene ends were 0 bases for V and 3 bases for J; bases not matched to a gene: 0. This CDR3 comprises 14 residues. The CDR3 loop reads CASSLGDRDYGYTF. The CDR3 bases are TGCGCCAGCAGCTTGGGGGACAGGGACTATGGCTACACCTTC.

The rearrangement joins TRBV29-1 to TRBJ2-7, with TRBD2 as a possible D gene (7 bases). The CDR3 has 13 amino acids. V gave up 7 bases and J gave up 9 bases, with 22 bases separating them. CDR1 is SQVTM and CDR2 is ANQGSEA in the germline V gene. In DNA form, the CDR3 reads TGCAGCGGGGGGGGAGGGGGTATGCTCGGGCAGTACTTC. This sequence encodes CSGGGGGMLGQYF.

The chain links TRBV5-1 to TRBJ1-1; 7 nucleotides align to TRBD1. The J segment lost 1 base and the V segment lost 4 bases, leaving 4 bases of the junction unmatched. The CDR3 runs 14 residues. The germline V gene has CDR1 SGHRS and CDR2 YFSETQ. As DNA, the CDR3 is TGCGCCAGCAGCAGTGACAGGGCGAACACTGAAGCTTTCTTT. This codes for CASSSDRANTEAFF.

The gene calls are TRBV7-8 and TRBJ1-5; D might be TRBD1 (5 bases). The length of the CDR3 is 17 residues. The germline V gene encodes CDR1 SGHVS and CDR2 FQNEAQ. Trimming pared 0 bases from V and 2 bases from J, leaving 14 bases between. The CDR3 loop reads CASSLAVQTGGNQPQHF. CDR3 DNA: TGTGCCAGCAGCTTAGCCGTTCAGACGGGGGGCAATCAGCCCCAGCATTTT.

The V and J genes are TRBV18 and TRBJ1-5, with a tentative D call TRBD1 (5 bases). The V gene lost 6 bases and the J gene lost 10 bases, with 16 bases spanning the gap. The CDR3 runs 13 residues. Germline V gene lookup returns CDR1 KGHSH and CDR2 LQKENI. CDR3 sequence (DNA): TGTGCCAGCTCCCAGGACACGACCCAACCCCAGCATTTT. Its translation is CASSQDTTQPQHF.

The chain carries TRBV5-1 and TRBJ1-5; 11 bases agree with TRBD1. J was trimmed by 6 bases and V by 3 bases; bases with no gene match: 2. CDR1 and CDR2 from the germline V gene are SGHRS and YFSETQ. The CDR3 runs 14 residues. CDR3 protein: CASSSGQGVQPQHF. CDR3 DNA sequence: TGCGCCAGCAGCTCGGGACAGGGGGTTCAGCCCCAGCATTTT.

The chain couples TRBV27 to TRBJ2-7; D remains ambiguous. The CDR3 contains 15 residues. Trimming took off 2 bases at V and 3 bases at J, with 14 bases between the two ends. Germline loops: CDR1 MNHEY, CDR2 SMNVEV (reference sequence). CDR3 in DNA: TGTGCCAGCAGTTTAGCACAGCCATGGCTCTACGAGCAGTACTTC. Translating it yields CASSLAQPWLYEQYF.